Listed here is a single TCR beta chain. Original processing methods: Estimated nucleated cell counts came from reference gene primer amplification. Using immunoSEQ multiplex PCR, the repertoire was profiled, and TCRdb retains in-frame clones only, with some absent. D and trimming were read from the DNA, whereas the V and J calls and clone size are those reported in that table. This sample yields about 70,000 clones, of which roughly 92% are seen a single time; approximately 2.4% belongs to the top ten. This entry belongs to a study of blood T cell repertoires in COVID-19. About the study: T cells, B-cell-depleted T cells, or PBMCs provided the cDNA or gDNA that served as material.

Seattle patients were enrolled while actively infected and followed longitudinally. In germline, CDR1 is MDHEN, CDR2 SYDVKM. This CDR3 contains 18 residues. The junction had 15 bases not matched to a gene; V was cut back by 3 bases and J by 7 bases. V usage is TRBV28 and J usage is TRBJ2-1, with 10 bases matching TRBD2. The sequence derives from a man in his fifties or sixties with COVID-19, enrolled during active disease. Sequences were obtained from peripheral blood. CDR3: CASSFTGLAGVGRNEQFF. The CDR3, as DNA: TGTGCCAGCAGTTTTACTGGGCTAGCGGGAGTTGGTCGGAATGAGCAGTTCTTC.